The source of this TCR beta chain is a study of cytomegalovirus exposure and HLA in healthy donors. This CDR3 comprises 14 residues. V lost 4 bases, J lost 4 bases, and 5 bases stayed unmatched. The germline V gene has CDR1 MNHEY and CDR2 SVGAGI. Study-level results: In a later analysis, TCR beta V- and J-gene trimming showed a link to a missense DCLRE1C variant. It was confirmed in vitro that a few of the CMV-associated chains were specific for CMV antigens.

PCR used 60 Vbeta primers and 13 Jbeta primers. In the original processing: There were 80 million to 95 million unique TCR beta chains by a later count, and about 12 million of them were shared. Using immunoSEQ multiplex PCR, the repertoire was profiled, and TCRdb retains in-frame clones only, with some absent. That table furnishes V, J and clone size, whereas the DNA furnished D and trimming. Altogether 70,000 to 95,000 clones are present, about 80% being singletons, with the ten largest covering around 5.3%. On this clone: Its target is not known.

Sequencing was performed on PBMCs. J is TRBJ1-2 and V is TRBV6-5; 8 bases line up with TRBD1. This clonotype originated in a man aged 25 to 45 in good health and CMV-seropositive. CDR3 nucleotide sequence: TGTGCCAGCAGTTCCACAGGGGGTGGCTATGGCTACACCTTC. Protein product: CASSSTGGGYGYTF.